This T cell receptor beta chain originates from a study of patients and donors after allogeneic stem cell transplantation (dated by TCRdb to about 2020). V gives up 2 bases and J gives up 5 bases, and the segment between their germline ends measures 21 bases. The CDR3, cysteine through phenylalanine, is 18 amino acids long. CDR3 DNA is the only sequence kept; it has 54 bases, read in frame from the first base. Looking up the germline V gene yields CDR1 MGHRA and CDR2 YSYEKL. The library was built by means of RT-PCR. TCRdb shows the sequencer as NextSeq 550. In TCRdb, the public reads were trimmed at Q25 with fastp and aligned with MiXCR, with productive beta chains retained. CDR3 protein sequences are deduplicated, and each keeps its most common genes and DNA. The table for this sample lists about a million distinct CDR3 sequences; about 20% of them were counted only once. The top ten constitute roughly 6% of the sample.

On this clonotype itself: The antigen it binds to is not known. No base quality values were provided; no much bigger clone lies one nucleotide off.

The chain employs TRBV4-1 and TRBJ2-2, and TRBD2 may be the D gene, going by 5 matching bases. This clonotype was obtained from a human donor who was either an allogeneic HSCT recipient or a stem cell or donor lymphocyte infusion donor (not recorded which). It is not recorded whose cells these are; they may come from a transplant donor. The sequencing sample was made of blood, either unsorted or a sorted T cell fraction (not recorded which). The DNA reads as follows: TGCGCCAGCAGCCAACCCTTTAGGCGGCCCGGCGGGACCGGGGAGCTGTTTTTT. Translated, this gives CASSQPFRRPGGTGELFF.